This is a list of T cell receptor beta chains from one sample in a study of blood T cell repertoires in COVID-19. Here immunoSEQ multiplex PCR was the method, and the copy in TCRdb shows in-frame clones only, minus some. The data contain fewer than 85,000 clones, around 90% of them singletons. Sequenced sample: peripheral blood. The receptor set was obtained from a human donor in a cohort sampled during active COVID-19. Each CDR3 is given with its conserved first and last residue. Each record gives: V gene, D gene, clone size, J gene, CDR3 protein, CDR3 DNA. D genes are given only for firm matches. Expanded clones are given a class, and other clones once, few, many or no size at all.

>TRBV27|TRBD1|-|TRBJ2-6
CASSLSGTGLSSGANVLTF
TGTGCCAGCAGTTTATCTGGGACAGGGCTAAGCTCTGGGGCCAACGTCCTGACTTTC
>TRBV11-2|-|-|TRBJ1-2
CASSLARDSTHYGYTF
TGTGCCAGCAGCTTGGCTAGGGACTCGACCCACTATGGCTACACCTTC
>TRBV19|-|-|TRBJ1-4
CASNEGYNEKLFF
TGTGCCAGTAATGAGGGCTATAATGAAAAACTGTTTTTT
>TRBV5-6|-|-|TRBJ2-7
CASSLAGSSSYEQYF
TGTGCCAGCAGCTTGGCCGGGTCGAGCTCCTACGAGCAGTACTTC
>TRBV6-2/TRBV6-3|-|-|TRBJ2-3
CASSYWTGTTSTDTQYF
TGTGCCAGCAGTTACTGGACCGGGACAACCAGCACAGATACGCAGTATTTT
>TRBV27|-|-|TRBJ2-7
CASSLVGGSRRNEQYF
TGTGCCAGCAGTTTAGTTGGCGGTTCCCGACGGAACGAGCAGTACTTC
>TRBV5-1|-|-|TRBJ1-1
CASSAREANTEAFF
TGCGCCAGCAGCGCGCGAGAAGCTAACACTGAAGCTTTCTTT
>TRBV18|-|-|TRBJ1-2
CASSLYPREGYTF
TGTGCCAGCTCTCTCTACCCCAGGGAAGGCTACACCTTC
>TRBV29-1|TRBD2|-|TRBJ2-7
CSVGGGSSYEQYF
TGCAGCGTAGGCGGGGGGAGCTCCTACGAGCAGTACTTC
>TRBV11-2|TRBD1|-|TRBJ2-3
CASSLKPRDREGTQYF
TGTGCCAGCAGCTTAAAACCCCGGGACAGGGAAGGTACGCAGTATTTT
>TRBV11-2|-|few|TRBJ1-1
CASSLEAGEGFEAFF
TGTGCCAGCAGCTTAGAGGCAGGGGAAGGCTTTGAAGCTTTCTTT
>TRBV11-2|TRBD1|few|TRBJ2-7
CASSLPGQEQYF
TGTGCCAGCAGCCTTCCGGGACAGGAGCAGTACTTC
>TRBV4-1|-|-|TRBJ1-1
CASSQGGRTEAFF
TGCGCCAGCAGCCAGGGAGGGAGGACTGAAGCTTTCTTT
>TRBV5-1|TRBD2|-|TRBJ2-7
CASSLAGLGYEQYF
TGCGCCAGCAGCTTAGCGGGACTTGGCTACGAGCAGTACTTC
>TRBV11-2|-|-|TRBJ1-3
CASSLGSGDTIYF
TGTGCCAGCAGCTTAGGGTCAGGGGACACCATATATTTT
>TRBV9|-|once|TRBJ2-7
CASSPLRGGEEPYEQYF
TGTGCCAGCAGCCCCCTGCGTGGGGGCGAGGAGCCCTACGAGCAGTACTTC
>TRBV27|TRBD1|-|TRBJ2-7
CASSSGTGDVDEQYF
TGTGCCAGCAGTTCTGGGACAGGGGATGTTGACGAGCAGTACTTC
>TRBV7-2|TRBD1|-|TRBJ1-1
CASSFGQGEAFF
TGTGCCAGCAGTTTTGGACAGGGTGAAGCTTTCTTT
>TRBV30|-|-|TRBJ1-1
CAWSVGGTEAFF
TGTGCCTGGAGTGTCGGGGGCACTGAAGCTTTCTTT
>TRBV27|TRBD1|-|TRBJ1-4
CASSLDRRNEKLFF
TGTGCCAGCAGTTTGGACAGGCGGAATGAAAAACTGTTTTTT
>TRBV5-5|TRBD1|-|TRBJ1-4
CASSRHRGGNEKLFF
TGTGCCAGCAGCCGTCACAGGGGCGGCAATGAAAAACTGTTTTTT
>TRBV6-5|TRBD2|-|TRBJ2-1
CASSSGGLSTHEQFF
TGTGCCAGCAGCTCGGGGGGGCTGAGCACGCATGAGCAGTTCTTC
>TRBV11-2|-|-|TRBJ2-1
CASTLLGGPSSYNEQFF
TGTGCCAGCACCCTACTGGGGGGGCCGAGTTCATACAATGAGCAGTTCTTC
>TRBV2|TRBD1|-|TRBJ1-2
CASSESRTGVHGYTF
TGTGCCAGCAGTGAATCCAGGACAGGTGTGCATGGCTACACCTTC
>TRBV11-2|-|once|TRBJ1-2
CASSLAGKDSYTF
TGTGCCAGCAGCTTAGCAGGGAAAGATAGCTACACCTTC
>TRBV27|-|-|TRBJ1-1
CASSPPGRNTEAFF
TGTGCCAGCAGTCCGCCGGGGAGGAACACTGAAGCTTTCTTT
>TRBV27|-|-|TRBJ1-1
CASSLSLGVSTEAFF
TGTGCCAGCAGTTTATCTTTAGGGGTGAGCACTGAAGCTTTCTTT
>TRBV5-1|TRBD1|once|TRBJ1-6
CASSLAGQGPSSLHF
TGCGCCAGCAGCTTGGCAGGACAGGGGCCCTCATCCCTCCACTTT
>TRBV28|-|-|TRBJ1-1
CASTSGRITEAFF
TGTGCCAGCACCTCGGGTCGAATCACTGAAGCTTTCTTT
>TRBV6-4|TRBD1|-|TRBJ1-2
CASSDSEGQGVEGYTF
TGTGCCAGCAGTGACTCGGAGGGACAGGGGGTAGAAGGCTACACCTTC
>TRBV9|-|-|TRBJ1-3
CASGRDNSGNTIYF
TGTGCCAGCGGGAGAGACAATTCTGGAAACACCATATATTTT
>TRBV27|-|few|TRBJ1-2
CASQGLGDYGYTF
TGTGCCAGCCAGGGACTTGGAGACTATGGCTACACCTTC
>TRBV13|TRBD1|-|TRBJ1-2
CASSSRTGADYGYTF
TGTGCCAGCAGCTCTCGGACAGGGGCCGACTATGGCTACACCTTC
>TRBV4-1|TRBD1|-|TRBJ1-1
CASSWDRPNTEAFF
TGCGCCAGCAGCTGGGACAGGCCGAACACTGAAGCTTTCTTT
>TRBV9|-|-|TRBJ2-7
CASGQGSPYEQYF
TGTGCCAGCGGTCAGGGATCCCCCTACGAGCAGTACTTC
>TRBV30|TRBD2|-|TRBJ2-1
CAWSRLAGGANEQFF
TGTGCCTGGAGTAGGCTAGCGGGGGGGGCCAATGAGCAGTTCTTC
>TRBV7-2|-|-|TRBJ1-5
CASSFLQDRSNQPQHF
TGTGCCAGCAGCTTTCTCCAAGATAGAAGCAATCAGCCCCAGCATTTT
>TRBV4-1|-|few|TRBJ1-2
CASSPHAGGDGYTF
TGCGCCAGCAGCCCCCACGCCGGAGGGGATGGCTACACCTTC
>TRBV11-2|TRBD1|once|TRBJ2-3
CASSLVRGQGSFSDTQYF
TGTGCCAGCAGCTTAGTGAGGGGACAGGGGAGTTTCTCAGATACGCAGTATTTT
>TRBV6-5|-|-|TRBJ1-1
CASRDYSQAYTEAFF
TGTGCCAGCAGAGATTATTCTCAGGCATACACTGAAGCTTTCTTT
>TRBV9|-|once|TRBJ2-6
CASSVGQFDGANVLTF
TGTGCCAGCAGCGTAGGACAGTTCGATGGGGCCAACGTCCTGACTTTC
>TRBV27|-|-|TRBJ1-2
CASSPNRGIPLDGYTF
TGTGCCAGCAGTCCAAATAGGGGAATACCCCTGGATGGCTACACCTTC
>TRBV27|-|-|TRBJ2-7
CASSLGPVAGSYFSGSYEQYF
TGTGCCAGCAGTTTAGGTCCAGTAGCAGGGAGTTACTTTAGCGGCTCCTACGAGCAGTACTTC
>TRBV7-8|-|-|TRBJ2-2
CASSPLRDSYTGELFF
TGTGCCAGCAGCCCTCTCCGGGACTCCTACACCGGGGAGCTGTTTTTT
>TRBV6-1|TRBD1|-|TRBJ1-1
CASRENPGQGKTEAFF
TGTGCCAGCAGGGAAAATCCGGGACAGGGGAAAACTGAAGCTTTCTTT
>TRBV12-5|-|-|TRBJ1-5
CASGLVRTAYSNQPQHF
TGTGCTAGTGGTTTGGTACGTACAGCCTATAGCAATCAGCCCCAGCATTTT
>TRBV28|TRBD1|-|TRBJ1-2
CASSEPGQGPVNYGYTF
TGTGCCAGCTCTGAACCGGGACAGGGACCCGTTAACTATGGCTACACCTTC
>TRBV5-6|-|-|TRBJ1-1
CASSPTGGEAFF
TGTGCCAGCAGCCCGACAGGTGGTGAAGCTTTCTTT
>TRBV28|TRBD2|once|TRBJ2-7
CASSPSGRGYEQYF
TGTGCCAGCAGCCCCAGTGGGCGGGGGTACGAGCAGTACTTC
>TRBV15|TRBD1|-|TRBJ1-5
CATSTPDRTNQPQHF
TGTGCCACCAGCACCCCGGACAGGACGAATCAGCCCCAGCATTTT
>TRBV29-1|TRBD1|-|TRBJ2-7
CSGAGQGSSYEQYF
TGCAGCGGGGCGGGACAGGGGAGCTCCTACGAGCAGTACTTC
>TRBV27|TRBD1|once|TRBJ1-1
CASSRPTGGNTEAFF
TGTGCCAGCAGTCGCCCGACAGGGGGGAACACTGAAGCTTTCTTT
>TRBV27|TRBD1|-|TRBJ2-7
CASAATKGALTYEQYF
TGTGCCAGCGCCGCAACTAAGGGGGCACTCACCTACGAGCAGTACTTC